The clone carrying this T cell receptor (beta chain) was seen a handful of times. As yet, its antigen is unknown. The CDR3 consists of 16 residues. Germline-derived CDR1 and CDR2 are ENHRY and SYGVKD. V trimming: 2 bases; J trimming: 2 bases; junction bases outside the gene matches: 7. The TCR beta CDR3 regions underwent amplification using RNA transcripts as the source. The TCR CDR3 first-round RT-PCR relied on the HTBI primer set. TCRdb re-analysed the multiplex PCR reads in MiXCR, keeping a single row per CDR3 protein. The sample holds around 450,000 distinct CDR3 sequences; about a sixth are singletons and the top ten take around 7%. The sample is drawn from a study of T cells in Graves' hyperthyroidism and ophthalmopathy. Study-level points and caveats: Ophthalmopathy was separated from stable hyperthyroidism by a 13 V-J model. Blood samples included most of the expanded thyroid clonotypes exceeding 0.001.

Hyperthyroidism in the patients, aged 18 to 65, was newly diagnosed and under 2 months in duration. The specimen sequenced was blood. The V gene is TRBV10-3, the J gene TRBJ1-2, with 8 bases identical to TRBD1. The TCR originated in a woman aged 18-35 years with Graves' hyperthyroidism. CDR3 region: CAISEAPGQENYGYTF. In DNA form, the CDR3 reads TGTGCCATCAGTGAGGCTCCGGGACAGGAGAACTATGGCTACACCTTC.